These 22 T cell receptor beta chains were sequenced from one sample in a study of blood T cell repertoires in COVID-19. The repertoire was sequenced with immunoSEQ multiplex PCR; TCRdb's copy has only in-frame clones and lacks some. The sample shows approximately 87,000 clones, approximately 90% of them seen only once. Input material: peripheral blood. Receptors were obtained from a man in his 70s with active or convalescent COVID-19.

For the CDR3, the DNA is TGTGCCTGGACCGGGACAGGTGCTCCTTATGGCTACACCTTC. Translating it yields CAWTGTGAPYGYTF. This chain joins TRBV30 and TRBJ1-2; 8 positions agree with TRBD1. The CDR3 spans 14 residues. Germline V gives CDR1 GTSNPN, CDR2 SVGIG (reference sequence). Trimming cost V 4 bases and J 5 bases; bases outside gene matches: 9.

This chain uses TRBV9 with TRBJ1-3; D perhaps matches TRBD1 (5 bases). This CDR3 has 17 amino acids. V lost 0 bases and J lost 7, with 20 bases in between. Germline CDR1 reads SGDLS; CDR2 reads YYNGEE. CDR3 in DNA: TGTGCCAGCAGCGTAGAGGGGACGGCCGGGAGAAGGAACACCATATATTTT. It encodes CASSVEGTAGRRNTIYF.

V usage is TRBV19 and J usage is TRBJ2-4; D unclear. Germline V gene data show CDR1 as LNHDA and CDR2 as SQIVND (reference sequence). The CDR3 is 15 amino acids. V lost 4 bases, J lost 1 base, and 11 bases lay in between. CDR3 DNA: TGTGCCAGTAGTAATTTAGACTTTGCCAAAAACATTCAGTACTTC. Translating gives CASSNLDFAKNIQYF.

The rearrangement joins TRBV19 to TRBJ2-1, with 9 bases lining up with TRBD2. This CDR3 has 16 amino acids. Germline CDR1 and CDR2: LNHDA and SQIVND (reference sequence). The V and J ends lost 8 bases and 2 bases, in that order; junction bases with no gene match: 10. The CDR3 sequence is CASAPVAGVTYNEQFF. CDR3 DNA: TGTGCCAGTGCGCCGGTAGCGGGAGTGACCTACAATGAGCAGTTCTTC.

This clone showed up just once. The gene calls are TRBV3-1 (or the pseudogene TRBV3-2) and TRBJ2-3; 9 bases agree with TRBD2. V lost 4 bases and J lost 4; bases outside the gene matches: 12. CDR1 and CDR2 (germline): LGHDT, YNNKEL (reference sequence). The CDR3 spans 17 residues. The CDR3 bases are TGTGCCAGCAGCCCGCTTAAGGCTAGCGGGATCGCAGATACGCAGTATTTT. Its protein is CASSPLKASGIADTQYF.

The CDR3 DNA reads TGCAGCGTTGGTCCACTAGCGGGAGGGGTGTACGAGCAGTACTTC. Protein sequence: CSVGPLAGGVYEQYF. J is TRBJ2-7 and V is TRBV29-1; TRBD2 matches at 13 bases. V shed 4 bases and J 4 bases; nucleotides not matched to a gene: 7. This CDR3 contains 15 residues. Germline V gene data show CDR1 as SQVTM and CDR2 as ANQGSEA.

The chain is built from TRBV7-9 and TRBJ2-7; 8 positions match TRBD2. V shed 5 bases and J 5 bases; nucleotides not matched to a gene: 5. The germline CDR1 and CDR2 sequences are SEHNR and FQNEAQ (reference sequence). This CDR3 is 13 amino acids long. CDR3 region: CASSHSGTNEQYF. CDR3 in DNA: TGTGCCAGCAGCCATAGCGGGACCAACGAGCAGTACTTC. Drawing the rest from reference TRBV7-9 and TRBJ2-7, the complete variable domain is DTGVSQNPRHKITKRGQNVTFRCDPISEHNRLYWYRQTLGQGPEFLTYFQNEAQLEKSRLLSDRFSAERPKGSFSTLEIQRTEQGDSAMYLCASSHSGTNEQYFGPGTRLTVT.

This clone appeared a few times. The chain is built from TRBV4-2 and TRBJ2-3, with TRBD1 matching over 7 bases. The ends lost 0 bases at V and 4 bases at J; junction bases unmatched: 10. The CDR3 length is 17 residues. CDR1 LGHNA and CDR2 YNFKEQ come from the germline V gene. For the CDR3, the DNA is TGTGCCAGCAGCCAAGATCTAGGGGGCCGCGGCGCAGATACGCAGTATTTT. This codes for CASSQDLGGRGADTQYF.

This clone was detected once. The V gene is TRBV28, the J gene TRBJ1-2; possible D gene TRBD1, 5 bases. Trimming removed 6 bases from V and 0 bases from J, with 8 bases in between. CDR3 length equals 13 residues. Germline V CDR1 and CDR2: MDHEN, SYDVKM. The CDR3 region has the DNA TGTGCCAGCAGGACGGACACTAACTATGGCTACACCTTC. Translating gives CASRTDTNYGYTF.

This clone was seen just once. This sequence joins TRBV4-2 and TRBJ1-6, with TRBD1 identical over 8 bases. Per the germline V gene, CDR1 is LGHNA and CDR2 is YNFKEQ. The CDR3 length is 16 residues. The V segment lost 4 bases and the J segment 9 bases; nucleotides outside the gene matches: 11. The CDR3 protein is CASSPFDRGGGSPLHF. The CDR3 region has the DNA TGTGCCAGCAGCCCCTTCGACAGGGGAGGAGGTTCACCCCTCCACTTT.

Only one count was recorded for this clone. The CDR3 here is CASSDPGGMEQYF. The DNA of the CDR3 is TGTGCCAGCAGTGACCCAGGGGGGATGGAGCAGTACTTC. This chain connects TRBV6-1 to TRBJ2-7; possibly TRBD1 for D (7 bases). There are 13 residues in the CDR3. Trimming took 3 bases from V and 7 from J, leaving 13 bases between them. The germline V gene has CDR1 MNHNS and CDR2 SASEGT.

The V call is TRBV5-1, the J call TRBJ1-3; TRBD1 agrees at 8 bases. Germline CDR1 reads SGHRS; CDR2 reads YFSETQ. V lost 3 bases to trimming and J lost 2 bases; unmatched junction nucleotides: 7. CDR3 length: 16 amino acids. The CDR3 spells CASSSPGGSAGNTIYF. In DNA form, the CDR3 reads TGCGCCAGCAGCTCTCCAGGGGGCTCGGCTGGAAACACCATATATTTT.

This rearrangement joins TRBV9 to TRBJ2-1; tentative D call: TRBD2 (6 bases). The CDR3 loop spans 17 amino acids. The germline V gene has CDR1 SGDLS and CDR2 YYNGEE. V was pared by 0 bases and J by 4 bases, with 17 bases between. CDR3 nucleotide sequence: TGTGCCAGCAGCGTAGGCCCCAGCGGGCTAGGGTACAATGAGCAGTTCTTC. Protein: CASSVGPSGLGYNEQFF.

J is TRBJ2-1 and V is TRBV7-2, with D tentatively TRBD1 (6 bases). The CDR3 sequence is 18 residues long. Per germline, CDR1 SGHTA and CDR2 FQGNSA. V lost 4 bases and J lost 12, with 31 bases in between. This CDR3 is CASSSRAGPGQNNIGQFF. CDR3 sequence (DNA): TGTGCCAGCAGCTCCCGTGCTGGGCCGGGACAAAATAATATCGGGCAGTTCTTC.

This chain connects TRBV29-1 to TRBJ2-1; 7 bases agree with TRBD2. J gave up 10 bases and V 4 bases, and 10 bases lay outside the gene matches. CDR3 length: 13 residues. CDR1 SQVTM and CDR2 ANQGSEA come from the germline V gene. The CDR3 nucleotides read TGCAGCGTTGGCCCATCAGCGGGACGGGAGCAGTTCTTC. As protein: CSVGPSAGREQFF.

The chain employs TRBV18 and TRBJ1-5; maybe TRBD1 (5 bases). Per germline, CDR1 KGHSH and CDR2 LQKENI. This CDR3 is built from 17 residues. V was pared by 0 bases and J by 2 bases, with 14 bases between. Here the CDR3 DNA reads TGTGCCAGCTCACCACCTTTGTCAGGGTTACGCAATCAGCCCCAGCATTTT. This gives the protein CASSPPLSGLRNQPQHF.

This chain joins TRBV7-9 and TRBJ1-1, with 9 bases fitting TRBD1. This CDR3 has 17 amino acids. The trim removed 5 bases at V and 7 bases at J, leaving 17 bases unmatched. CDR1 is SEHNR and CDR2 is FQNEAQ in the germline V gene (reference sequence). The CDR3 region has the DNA TGTGCCAGCAGCCCACCCGGGACAGGGACGTACCGAAGTGAAGCTTTCTTT. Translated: CASSPPGTGTYRSEAFF.

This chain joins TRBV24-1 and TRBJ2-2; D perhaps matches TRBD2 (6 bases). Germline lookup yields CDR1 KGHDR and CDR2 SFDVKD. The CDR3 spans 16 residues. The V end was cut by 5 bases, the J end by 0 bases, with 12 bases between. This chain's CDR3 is CATSVGLATNTGELFF. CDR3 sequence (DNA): TGTGCCACCAGTGTGGGGCTAGCGACGAACACCGGGGAGCTGTTTTTT.

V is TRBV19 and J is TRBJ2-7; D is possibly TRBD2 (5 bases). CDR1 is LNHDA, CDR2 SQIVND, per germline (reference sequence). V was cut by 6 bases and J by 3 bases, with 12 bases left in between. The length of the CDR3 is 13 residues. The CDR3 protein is CASRPRGIYEQYF. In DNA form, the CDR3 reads TGTGCCAGTAGGCCTCGAGGGATCTACGAGCAGTACTTC.

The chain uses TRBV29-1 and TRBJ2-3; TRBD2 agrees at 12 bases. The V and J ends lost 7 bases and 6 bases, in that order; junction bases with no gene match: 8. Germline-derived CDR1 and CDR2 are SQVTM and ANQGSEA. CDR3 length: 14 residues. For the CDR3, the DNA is TGCAGCGCCGAGACTAGCGGGAGTGGGGATACGCAGTATTTT. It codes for CSAETSGSGDTQYF.

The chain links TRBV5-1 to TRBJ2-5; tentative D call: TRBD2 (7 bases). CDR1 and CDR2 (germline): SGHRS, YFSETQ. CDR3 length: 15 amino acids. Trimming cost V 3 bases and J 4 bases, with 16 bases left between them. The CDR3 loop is CASSSTGGPAETQYF. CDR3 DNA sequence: TGCGCCAGCAGCTCCACCGGGGGGCCCGCAGAGACCCAGTACTTC.

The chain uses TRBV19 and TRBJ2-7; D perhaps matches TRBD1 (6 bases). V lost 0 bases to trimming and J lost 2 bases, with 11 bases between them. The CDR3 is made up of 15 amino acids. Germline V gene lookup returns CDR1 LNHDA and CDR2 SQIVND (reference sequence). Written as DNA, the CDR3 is TGTGCCAGTAGTATAGAATGGGACAATGCCTACGAGCAGTACTTC. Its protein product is CASSIEWDNAYEQYF.